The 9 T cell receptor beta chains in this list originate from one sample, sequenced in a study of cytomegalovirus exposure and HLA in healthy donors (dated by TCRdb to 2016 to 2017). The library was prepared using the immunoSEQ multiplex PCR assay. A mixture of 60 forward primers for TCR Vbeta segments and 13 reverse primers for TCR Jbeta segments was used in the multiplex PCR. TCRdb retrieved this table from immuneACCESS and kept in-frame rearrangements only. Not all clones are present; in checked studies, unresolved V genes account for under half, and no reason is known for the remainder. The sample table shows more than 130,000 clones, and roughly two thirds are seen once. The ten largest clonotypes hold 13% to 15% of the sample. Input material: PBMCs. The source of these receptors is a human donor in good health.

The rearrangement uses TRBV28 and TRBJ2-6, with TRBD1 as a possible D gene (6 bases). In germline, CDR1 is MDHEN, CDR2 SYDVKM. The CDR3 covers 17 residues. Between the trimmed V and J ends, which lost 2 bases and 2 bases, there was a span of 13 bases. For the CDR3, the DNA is TGTGCCAGCAGTTTAATCCAGGGGTCCGCTGGGGCCAACGTCCTGACTTTC. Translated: CASSLIQGSAGANVLTF.

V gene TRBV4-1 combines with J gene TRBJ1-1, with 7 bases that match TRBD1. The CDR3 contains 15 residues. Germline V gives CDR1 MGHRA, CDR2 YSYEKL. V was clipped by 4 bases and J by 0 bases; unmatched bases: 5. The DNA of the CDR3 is TGCGCCAGCAGCCTAAAAACAGGGGTGAACACTGAAGCTTTCTTT. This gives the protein CASSLKTGVNTEAFF.

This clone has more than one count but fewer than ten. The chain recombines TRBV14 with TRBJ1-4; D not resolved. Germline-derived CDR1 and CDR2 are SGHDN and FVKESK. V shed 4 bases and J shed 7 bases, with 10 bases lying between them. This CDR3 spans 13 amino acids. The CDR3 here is CASSLLGIEKLFF. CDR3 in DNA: TGTGCCAGCAGCCTACTAGGGATTGAAAAACTGTTTTTT.

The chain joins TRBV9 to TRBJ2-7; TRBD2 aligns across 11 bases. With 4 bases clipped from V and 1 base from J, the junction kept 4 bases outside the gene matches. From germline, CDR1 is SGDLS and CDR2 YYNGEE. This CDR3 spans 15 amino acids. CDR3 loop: CASSPGLAVSYEQYF. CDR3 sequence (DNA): TGTGCCAGCAGCCCGGGACTAGCGGTTTCCTACGAGCAGTACTTC.

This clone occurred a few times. The CDR3 nucleotides read TGCGCCAGCAGCCAGATAGGGAGCAGGGGTGGAGAGCAGTACTTC. Translating gives CASSQIGSRGGEQYF. V and J are TRBV4-1 and TRBJ2-7; maybe TRBD1 (6 bases). The germline V gene has CDR1 MGHRA and CDR2 YSYEKL. This CDR3 region has 15 residues. V was pared by 3 bases and J by 7 bases, with 19 bases between.

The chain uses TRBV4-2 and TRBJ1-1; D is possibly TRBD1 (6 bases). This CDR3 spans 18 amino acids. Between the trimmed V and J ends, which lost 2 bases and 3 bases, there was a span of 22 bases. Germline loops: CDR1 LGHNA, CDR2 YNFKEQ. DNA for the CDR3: TGTGCCAGCAGCCAACCAACCCCCCGGGACATAAGTGACACTGAAGCTTTCTTT. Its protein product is CASSQPTPRDISDTEAFF.

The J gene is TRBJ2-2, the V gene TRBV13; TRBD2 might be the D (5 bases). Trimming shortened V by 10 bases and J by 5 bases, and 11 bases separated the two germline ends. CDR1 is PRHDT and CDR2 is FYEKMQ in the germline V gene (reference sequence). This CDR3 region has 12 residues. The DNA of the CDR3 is TGTGCCATCACTAGGGAGACCGGGGAGCTGTTTTTT. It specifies CAITRETGELFF.

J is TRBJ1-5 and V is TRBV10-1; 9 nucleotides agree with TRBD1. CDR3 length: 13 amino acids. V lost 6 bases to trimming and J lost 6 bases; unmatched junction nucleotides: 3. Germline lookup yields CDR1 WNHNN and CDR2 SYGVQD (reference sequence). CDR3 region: CASRTGGGQPQHF. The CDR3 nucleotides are TGCGCCAGCAGAACAGGGGGCGGTCAGCCCCAGCATTTT.

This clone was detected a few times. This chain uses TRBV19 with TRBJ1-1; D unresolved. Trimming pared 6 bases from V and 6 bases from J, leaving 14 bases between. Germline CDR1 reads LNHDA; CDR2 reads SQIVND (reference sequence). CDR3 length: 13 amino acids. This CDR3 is CASRWQRDSEAFF. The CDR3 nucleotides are TGTGCCAGTAGATGGCAGAGAGACTCTGAAGCTTTCTTT.